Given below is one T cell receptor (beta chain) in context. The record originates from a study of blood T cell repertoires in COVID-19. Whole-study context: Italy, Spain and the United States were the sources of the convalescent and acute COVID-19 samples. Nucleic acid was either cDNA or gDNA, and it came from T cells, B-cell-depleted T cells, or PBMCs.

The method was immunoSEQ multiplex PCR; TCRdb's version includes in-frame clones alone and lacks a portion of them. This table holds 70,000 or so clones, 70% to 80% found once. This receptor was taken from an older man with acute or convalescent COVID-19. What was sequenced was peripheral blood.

CDR3: CASSYDPASTYEQFF. CDR3 coding DNA: TGTGCCAGCAGTTACGACCCGGCTAGCACCTATGAGCAGTTCTTC. This rearrangement joins TRBV6-2 or TRBV6-3 to TRBJ2-1, with D possibly TRBD2 on 5 matching bases. This CDR3 is built from 15 residues. From germline, CDR1 is MNHEY and CDR2 SVGEGT. V gave up 2 bases and J gave up 8 bases, with 16 bases separating them.